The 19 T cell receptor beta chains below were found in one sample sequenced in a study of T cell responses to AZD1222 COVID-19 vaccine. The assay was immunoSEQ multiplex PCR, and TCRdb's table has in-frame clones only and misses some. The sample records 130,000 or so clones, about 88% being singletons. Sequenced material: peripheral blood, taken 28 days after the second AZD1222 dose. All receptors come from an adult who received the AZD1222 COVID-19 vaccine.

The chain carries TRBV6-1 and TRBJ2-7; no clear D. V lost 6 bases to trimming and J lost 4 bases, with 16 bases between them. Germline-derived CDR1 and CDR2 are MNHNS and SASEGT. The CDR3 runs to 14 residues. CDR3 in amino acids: CASSPDGFSYEQYF. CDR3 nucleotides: TGTGCCAGCAGCCCCGACGGGTTCAGTTACGAGCAGTACTTC.

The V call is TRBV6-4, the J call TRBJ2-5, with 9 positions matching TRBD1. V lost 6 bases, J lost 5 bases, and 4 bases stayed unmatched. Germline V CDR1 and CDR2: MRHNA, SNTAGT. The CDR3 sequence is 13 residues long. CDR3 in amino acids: CASSPDRGETQYF. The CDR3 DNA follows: TGTGCCAGCAGCCCCGACAGGGGGGAGACCCAGTACTTC.

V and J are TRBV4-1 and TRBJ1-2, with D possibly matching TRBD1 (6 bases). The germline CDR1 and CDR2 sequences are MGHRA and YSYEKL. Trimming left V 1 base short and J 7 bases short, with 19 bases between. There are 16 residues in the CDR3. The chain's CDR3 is CASSQVVTIGGLGYTF. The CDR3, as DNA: TGCGCCAGCAGCCAAGTGGTCACGATAGGGGGTCTTGGCTACACCTTC.

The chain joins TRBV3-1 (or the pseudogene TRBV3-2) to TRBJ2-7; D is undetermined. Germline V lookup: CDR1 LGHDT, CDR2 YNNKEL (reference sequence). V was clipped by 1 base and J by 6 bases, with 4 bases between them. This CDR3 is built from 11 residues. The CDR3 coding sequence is TGTGCCAGCAGCCAAGCGGCCGAGCAGTACTTC. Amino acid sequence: CASSQAAEQYF.

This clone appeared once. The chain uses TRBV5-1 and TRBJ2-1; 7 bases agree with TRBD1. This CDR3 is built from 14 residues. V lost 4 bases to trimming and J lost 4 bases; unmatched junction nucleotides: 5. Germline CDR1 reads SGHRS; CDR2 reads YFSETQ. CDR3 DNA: TGCGCCAGCAGCACCTACAGGGGTTACAATGAGCAGTTCTTC. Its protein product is CASSTYRGYNEQFF.

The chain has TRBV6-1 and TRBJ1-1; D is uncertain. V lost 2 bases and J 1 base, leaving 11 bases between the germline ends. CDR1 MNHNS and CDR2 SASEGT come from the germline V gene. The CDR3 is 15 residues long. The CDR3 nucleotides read TGTGCCAGCAGTGAAAAAGGACTAAAGAACACTGAAGCTTTCTTT. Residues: CASSEKGLKNTEAFF.

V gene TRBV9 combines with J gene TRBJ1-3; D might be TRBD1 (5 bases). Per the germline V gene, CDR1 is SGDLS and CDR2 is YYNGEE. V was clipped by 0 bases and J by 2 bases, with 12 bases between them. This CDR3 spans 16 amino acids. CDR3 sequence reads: CASSVGGGTAGNTIYF. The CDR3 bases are TGTGCCAGCAGCGTAGGTGGGGGTACTGCTGGAAACACCATATATTTT. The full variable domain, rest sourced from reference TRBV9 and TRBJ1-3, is DSGVTQTPKHLITATGQRVTLRCSPRSGDLSVYWYQQSLDQGLQFLIQYYNGEERAKGNILERFSAQQFPDLHSELNLSSLELGDSALYFCASSVGGGTAGNTIYFGEGSWLTVV.

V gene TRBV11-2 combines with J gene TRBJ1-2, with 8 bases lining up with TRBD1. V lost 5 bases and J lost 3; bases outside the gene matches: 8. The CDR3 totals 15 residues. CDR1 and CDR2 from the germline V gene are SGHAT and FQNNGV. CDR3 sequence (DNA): TGTGCCAGCAGCAAAGGGGGACAGGAGCACTATGGCTACACCTTC. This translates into CASSKGGQEHYGYTF.

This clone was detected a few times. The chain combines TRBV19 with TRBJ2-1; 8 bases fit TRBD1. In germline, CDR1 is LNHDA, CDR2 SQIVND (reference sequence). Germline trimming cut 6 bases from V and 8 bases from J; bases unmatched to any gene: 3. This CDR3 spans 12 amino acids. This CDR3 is CASRKDRDEQFF. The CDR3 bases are TGTGCCAGTAGGAAGGACAGGGATGAGCAGTTCTTC.

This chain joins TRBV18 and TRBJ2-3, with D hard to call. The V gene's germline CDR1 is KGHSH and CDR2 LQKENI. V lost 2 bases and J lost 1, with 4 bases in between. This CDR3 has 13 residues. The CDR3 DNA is TGTGCCAGCTCACCAAGACGCACAGATACGCAGTATTTT. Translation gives CASSPRRTDTQYF.

The chain's CDR3 is CASTYIKGGGFTEAFF. The CDR3 DNA is TGTGCCAGCACCTATATTAAGGGGGGGGGCTTCACTGAAGCTTTCTTT. The chain joins TRBV28 to TRBJ1-1; a possible D gene is TRBD1 (6 bases). Per germline, CDR1 MDHEN and CDR2 SYDVKM. The CDR3 has 16 amino acids. Trimming shortened V by 7 bases and J by 4 bases, and 22 bases separated the two germline ends. The variable domain in full, with the rest retrieved from reference TRBV28 and TRBJ1-1, is DVKVTQSSRYLVKRTGEKVFLECVQDMDHENMFWYRQDPGLGLRLIYFSYDVKMKEKGDIPEGYSVSREKKERFSLILESASTNQTSMYLCASTYIKGGGFTEAFFGQGTRLTVV.

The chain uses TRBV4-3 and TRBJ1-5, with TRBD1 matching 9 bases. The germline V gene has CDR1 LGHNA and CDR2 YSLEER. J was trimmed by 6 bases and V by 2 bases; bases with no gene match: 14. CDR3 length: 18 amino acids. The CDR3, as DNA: TGCGCCAGCAGCCAAATCGAACCGGGACAGGGAGGGTGTCAGCCCCAGCATTTT. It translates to CASSQIEPGQGGCQPQHF.

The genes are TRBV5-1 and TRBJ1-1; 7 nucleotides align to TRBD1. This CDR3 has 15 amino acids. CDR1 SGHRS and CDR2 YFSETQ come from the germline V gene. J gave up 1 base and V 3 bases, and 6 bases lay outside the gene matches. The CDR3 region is CASSSLTGANTEAFF. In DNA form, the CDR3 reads TGCGCCAGCAGCTCCCTCACAGGGGCGAACACTGAAGCTTTCTTT.

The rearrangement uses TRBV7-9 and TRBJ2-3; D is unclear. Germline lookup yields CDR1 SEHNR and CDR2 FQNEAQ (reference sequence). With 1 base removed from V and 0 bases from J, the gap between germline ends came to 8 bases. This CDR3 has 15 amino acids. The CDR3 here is CASSLDSSSTDTQYF. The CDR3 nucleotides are TGTGCCAGCAGCTTAGACAGCTCTAGCACAGATACGCAGTATTTT.

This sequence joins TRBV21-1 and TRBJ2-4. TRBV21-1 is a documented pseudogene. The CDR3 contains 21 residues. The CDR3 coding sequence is TGTGCCAGCAGCAAAGTGCACAAATCCGATCTCTCTTCTATAGCCAAAAACATTCAGTACTTC. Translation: CASSKVHKSDLSSIAKNIQYF.

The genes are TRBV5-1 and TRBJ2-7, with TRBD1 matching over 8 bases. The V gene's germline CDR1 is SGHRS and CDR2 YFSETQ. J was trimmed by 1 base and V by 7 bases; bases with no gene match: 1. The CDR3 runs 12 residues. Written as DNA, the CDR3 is TGCGCCAGCGGACAGGGTTCCTACGAGCAGTACTTC. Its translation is CASGQGSYEQYF.

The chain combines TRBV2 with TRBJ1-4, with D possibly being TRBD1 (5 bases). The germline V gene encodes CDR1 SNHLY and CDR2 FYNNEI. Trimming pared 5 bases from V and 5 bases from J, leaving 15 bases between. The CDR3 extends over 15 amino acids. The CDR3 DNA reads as TGTGCCAGCAGTTTCCGGGACCACGAGAATGAAAAACTGTTTTTT. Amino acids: CASSFRDHENEKLFF.

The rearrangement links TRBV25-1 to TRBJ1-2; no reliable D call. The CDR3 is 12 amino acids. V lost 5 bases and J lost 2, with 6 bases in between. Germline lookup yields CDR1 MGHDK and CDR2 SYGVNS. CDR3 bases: TGTGCCAGCAGTACCTCGAACTATGGCTACACCTTC. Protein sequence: CASSTSNYGYTF.

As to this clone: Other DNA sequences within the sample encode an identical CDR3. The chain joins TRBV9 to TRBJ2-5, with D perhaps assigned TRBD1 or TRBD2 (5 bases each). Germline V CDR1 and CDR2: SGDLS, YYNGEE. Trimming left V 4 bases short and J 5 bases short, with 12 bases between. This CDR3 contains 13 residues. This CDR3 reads CASSPSRGETQYF. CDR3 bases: TGTGCCAGCAGCCCTAGTCGGGGCGAGACCCAGTACTTC.